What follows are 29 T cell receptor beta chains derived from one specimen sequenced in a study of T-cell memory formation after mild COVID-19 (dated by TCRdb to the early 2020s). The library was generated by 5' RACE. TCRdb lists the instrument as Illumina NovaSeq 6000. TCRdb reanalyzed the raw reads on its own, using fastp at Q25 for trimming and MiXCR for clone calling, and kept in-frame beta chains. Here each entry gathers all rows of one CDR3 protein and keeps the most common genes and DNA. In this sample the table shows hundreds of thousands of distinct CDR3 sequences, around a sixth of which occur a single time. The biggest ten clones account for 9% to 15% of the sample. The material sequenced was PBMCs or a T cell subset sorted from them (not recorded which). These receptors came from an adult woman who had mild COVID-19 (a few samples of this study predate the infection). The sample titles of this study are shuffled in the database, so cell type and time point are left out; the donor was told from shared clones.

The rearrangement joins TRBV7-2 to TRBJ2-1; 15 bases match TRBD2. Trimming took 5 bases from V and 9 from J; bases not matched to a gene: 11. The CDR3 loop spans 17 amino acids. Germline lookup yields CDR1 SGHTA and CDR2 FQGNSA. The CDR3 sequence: CASSPPGLAGGPIEQFF. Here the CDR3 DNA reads TGTGCCAGCAGCCCACCCGGACTAGCGGGAGGGCCAATTGAGCAGTTCTTC.

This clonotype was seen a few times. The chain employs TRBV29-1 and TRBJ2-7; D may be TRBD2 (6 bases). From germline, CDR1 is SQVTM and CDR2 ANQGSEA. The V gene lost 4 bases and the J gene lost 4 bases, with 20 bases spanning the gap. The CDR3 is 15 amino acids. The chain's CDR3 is CSVAASPEGSYEQYF. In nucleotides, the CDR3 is TGCAGCGTTGCCGCCAGTCCGGAGGGGTCGTACGAGCAGTACTTC.

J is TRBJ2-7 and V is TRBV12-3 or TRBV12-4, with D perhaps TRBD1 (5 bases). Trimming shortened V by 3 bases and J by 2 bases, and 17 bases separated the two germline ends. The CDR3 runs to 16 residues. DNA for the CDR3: TGTGCCAGCAGTTTGGGGCTCAGTCGGGCCCCCTACGAGCAGTACTTC. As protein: CASSLGLSRAPYEQYF.

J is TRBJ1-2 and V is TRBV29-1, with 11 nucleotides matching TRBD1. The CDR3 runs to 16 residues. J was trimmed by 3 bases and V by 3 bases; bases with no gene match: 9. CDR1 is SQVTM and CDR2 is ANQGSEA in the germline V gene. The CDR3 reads CSVDGTGGPADYGYTF. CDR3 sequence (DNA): TGCAGCGTTGACGGGACAGGGGGACCCGCTGACTATGGCTACACCTTC.

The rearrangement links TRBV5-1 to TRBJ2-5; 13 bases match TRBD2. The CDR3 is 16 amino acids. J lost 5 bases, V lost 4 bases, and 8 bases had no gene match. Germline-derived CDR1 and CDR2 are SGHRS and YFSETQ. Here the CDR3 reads CASSGTSGAEWETQYF. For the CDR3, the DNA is TGCGCCAGCAGCGGGACTAGCGGGGCGGAATGGGAGACCCAGTACTTC. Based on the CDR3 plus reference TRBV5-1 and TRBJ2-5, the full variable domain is KAGVTQTPRYLIKTRGQQVTLSCSPISGHRSVSWYQQTPGQGLQFLFEYFSETQRNKGNFPGRFSGRQFSNSRSEMNVSTLELGDSALYLCASSGTSGAEWETQYFGPGTRLLVL.

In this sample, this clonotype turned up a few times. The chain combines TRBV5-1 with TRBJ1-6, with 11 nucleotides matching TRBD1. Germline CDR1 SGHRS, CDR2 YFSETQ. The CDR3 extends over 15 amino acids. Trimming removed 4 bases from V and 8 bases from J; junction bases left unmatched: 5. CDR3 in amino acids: CASSGGTGGDSPLHF. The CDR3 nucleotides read TGCGCCAGCAGCGGGGGGACAGGGGGTGATTCACCCCTCCACTTT.

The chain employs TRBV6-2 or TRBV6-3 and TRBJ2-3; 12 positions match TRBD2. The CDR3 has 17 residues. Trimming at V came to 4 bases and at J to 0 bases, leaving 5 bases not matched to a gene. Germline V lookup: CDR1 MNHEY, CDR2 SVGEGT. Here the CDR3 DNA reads TGTGCCAGCAGTTCACGACTAGCGGGAGATAGCACAGATACGCAGTATTTT. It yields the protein CASSSRLAGDSTDTQYF.

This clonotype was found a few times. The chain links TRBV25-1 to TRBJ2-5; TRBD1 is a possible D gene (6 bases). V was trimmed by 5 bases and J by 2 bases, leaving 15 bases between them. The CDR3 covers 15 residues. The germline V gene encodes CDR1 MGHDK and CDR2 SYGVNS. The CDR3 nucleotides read TGTGCCAGCAGTAAACAGGGAACAGGGCAAGAGACCCAGTACTTC. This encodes CASSKQGTGQETQYF.

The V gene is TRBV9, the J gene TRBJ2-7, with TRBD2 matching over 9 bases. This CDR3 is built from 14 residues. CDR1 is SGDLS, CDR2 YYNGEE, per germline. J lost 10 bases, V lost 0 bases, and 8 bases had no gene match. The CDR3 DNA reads TGTGCCAGCAGCGTAGTCAGCGGGGGGACCCGACAGTACTTC. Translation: CASSVVSGGTRQYF. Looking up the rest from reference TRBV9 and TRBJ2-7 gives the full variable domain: DSGVTQTPKHLITATGQRVTLRCSPRSGDLSVYWYQQSLDQGLQFLIQYYNGEERAKGNILERFSAQQFPDLHSELNLSSLELGDSALYFCASSVVSGGTRQYFGPGTRLTVT.

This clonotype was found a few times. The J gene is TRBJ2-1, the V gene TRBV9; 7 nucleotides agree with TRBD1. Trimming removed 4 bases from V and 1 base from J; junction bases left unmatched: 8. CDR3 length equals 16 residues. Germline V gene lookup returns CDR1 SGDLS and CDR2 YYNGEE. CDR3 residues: CASSPKTGESYNEQFF. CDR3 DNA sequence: TGTGCCAGCAGCCCTAAAACAGGGGAATCCTACAATGAGCAGTTCTTC.

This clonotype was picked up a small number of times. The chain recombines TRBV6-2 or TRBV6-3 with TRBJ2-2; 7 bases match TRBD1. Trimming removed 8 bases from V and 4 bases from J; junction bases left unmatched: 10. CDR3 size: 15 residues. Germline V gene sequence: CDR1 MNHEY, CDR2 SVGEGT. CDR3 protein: CASRTGTAGTGELFF. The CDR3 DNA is TGTGCCAGCCGGACCGGGACAGCCGGCACCGGGGAGCTGTTTTTT.

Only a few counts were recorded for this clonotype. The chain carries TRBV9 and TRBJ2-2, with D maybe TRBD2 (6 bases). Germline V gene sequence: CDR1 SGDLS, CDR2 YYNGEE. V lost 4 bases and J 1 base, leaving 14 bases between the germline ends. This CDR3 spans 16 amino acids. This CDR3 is CASSNPGRENTGELFF. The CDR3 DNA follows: TGTGCCAGCAGCAACCCAGGGCGGGAGAACACCGGGGAGCTGTTTTTT. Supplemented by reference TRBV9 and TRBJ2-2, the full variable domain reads DSGVTQTPKHLITATGQRVTLRCSPRSGDLSVYWYQQSLDQGLQFLIQYYNGEERAKGNILERFSAQQFPDLHSELNLSSLELGDSALYFCASSNPGRENTGELFFGEGSRLTVL.

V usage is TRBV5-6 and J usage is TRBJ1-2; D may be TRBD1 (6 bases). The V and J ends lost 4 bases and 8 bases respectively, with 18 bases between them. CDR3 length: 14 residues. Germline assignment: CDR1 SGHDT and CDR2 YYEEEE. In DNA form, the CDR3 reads TGTGCCAGCAGCCGCGGGACACCCGGAGTGGGCTACACCTTC. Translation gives CASSRGTPGVGYTF.

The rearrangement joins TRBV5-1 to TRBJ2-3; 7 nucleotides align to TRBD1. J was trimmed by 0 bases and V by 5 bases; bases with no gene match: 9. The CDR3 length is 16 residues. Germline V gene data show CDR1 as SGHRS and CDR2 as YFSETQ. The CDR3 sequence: CASRQGTWSSTDTQYF. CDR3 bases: TGCGCCAGCAGACAGGGGACATGGTCTAGCACAGATACGCAGTATTTT.

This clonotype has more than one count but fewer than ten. The CDR3, as DNA: TGTGCCAGCAGCTTCGTAGCGGGGGGACCTTACAATGAGCAGTTCTTC. Its protein is CASSFVAGGPYNEQFF. The V and J genes are TRBV11-2 and TRBJ2-1; 10 nucleotides line up with TRBD2. The germline V gene has CDR1 SGHAT and CDR2 FQNNGV. The junction had 6 bases not matched to a gene; V was cut back by 3 bases and J by 4 bases. The CDR3 runs 16 residues.

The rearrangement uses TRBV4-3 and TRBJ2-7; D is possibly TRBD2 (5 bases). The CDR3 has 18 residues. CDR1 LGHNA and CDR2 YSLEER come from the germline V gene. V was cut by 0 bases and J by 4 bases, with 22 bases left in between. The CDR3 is CASSQDPGWVAPGYEQYF. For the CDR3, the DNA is TGCGCCAGCAGCCAAGACCCCGGGTGGGTAGCGCCTGGGTACGAGCAGTACTTC.

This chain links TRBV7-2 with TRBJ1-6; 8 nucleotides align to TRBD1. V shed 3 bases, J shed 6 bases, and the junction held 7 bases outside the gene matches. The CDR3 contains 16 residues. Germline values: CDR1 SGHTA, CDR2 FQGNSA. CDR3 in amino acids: CASSFDLTGGNSPLHF. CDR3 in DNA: TGTGCCAGCAGCTTTGATCTTACAGGGGGTAATTCACCCCTCCACTTT.

DNA of the CDR3: TGTGCCAGCAGCGCGACGCACCTAGCGGGGGGGCCCGTCGATACGCAGTATTTT. Translated: CASSATHLAGGPVDTQYF. V usage is TRBV11-2 and J usage is TRBJ2-3, with 12 bases identical to TRBD2. The CDR3 is 18 amino acids. In germline, CDR1 is SGHAT, CDR2 FQNNGV. V trimming: 5 bases; J trimming: 6 bases; junction bases outside the gene matches: 15.

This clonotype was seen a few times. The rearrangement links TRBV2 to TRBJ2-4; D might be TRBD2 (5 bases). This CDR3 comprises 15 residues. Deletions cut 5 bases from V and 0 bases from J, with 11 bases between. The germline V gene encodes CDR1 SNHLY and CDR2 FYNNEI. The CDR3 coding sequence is TGTGCCAGCAGTACCGGGATCATAGCCAAAAACATTCAGTACTTC. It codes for CASSTGIIAKNIQYF.

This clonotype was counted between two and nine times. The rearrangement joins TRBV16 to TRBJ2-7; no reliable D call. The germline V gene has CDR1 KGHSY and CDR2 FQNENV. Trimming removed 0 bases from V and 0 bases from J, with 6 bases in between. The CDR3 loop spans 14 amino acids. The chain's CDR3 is CASSQSRSSYEQYF. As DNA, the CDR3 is TGTGCCAGCAGCCAATCCAGGAGCTCCTACGAGCAGTACTTC. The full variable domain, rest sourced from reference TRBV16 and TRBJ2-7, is GEEVAQTPKHLVRGEGQKAKLYCAPIKGHSYVFWYQQVLKNEFKFLISFQNENVFDETGMPKERFSAKCLPNSPCSLEIQATKLEDSAVYFCASSQSRSSYEQYFGPGTRLTVT.

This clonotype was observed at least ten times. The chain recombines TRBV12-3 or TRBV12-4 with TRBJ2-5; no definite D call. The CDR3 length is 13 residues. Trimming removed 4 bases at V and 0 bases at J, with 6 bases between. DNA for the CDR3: TGTGCCAGCAGTTATGAGTACCAAGAGACCCAGTACTTC. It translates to CASSYEYQETQYF.

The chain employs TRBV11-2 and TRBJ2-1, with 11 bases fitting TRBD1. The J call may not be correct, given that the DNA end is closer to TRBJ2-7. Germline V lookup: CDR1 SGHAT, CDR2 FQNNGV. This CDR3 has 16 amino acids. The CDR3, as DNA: TGTGCCAGCAGCTTAAGTTCGGGACAGGGGGGTCACGAGCAGTACTTC. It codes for CASSLSSGQGGHEQYF.

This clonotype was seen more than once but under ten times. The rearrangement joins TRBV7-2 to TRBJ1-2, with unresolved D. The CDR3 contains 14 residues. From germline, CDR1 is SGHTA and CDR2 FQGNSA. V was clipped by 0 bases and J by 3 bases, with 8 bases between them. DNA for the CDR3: TGTGCCAGCAGCTTAGCCCCAGTCGACTATGGCTACACCTTC. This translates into CASSLAPVDYGYTF. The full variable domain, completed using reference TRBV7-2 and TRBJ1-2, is GAGVSQSPSNKVTEKGKDVELRCDPISGHTALYWYRQSLGQGLEFLIYFQGNSAPDKSGLPSDRFSAERTGGSVSTLTIQRTQQEDSAVYLCASSLAPVDYGYTFGSGTRLTVV.

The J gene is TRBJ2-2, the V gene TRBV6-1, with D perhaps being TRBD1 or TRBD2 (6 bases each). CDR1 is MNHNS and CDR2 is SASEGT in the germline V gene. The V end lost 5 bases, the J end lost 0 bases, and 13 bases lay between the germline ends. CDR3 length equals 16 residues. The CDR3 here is CASSRRDTSNTGELFF. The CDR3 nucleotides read TGTGCCAGCAGTCGGAGGGACACCTCGAACACCGGGGAGCTGTTTTTT.

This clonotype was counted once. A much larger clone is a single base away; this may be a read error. The CDR3 nucleotides read TGTGCCAGCAGTCAATACACCGGGGAGCTGTTTTTT. It is translated as CASSQYTGELFF. The chain has TRBV25-1 and TRBJ2-2; D call uncertain. The CDR3 sequence is 12 residues long. The germline V gene has CDR1 MGHDK and CDR2 SYGVNS.

In DNA, the CDR3 is TGCGCCAGCAGCACACTCCCGGGACAGGACTACGAGCAGTACTTC. It yields the protein CASSTLPGQDYEQYF. The chain couples TRBV5-1 to TRBJ2-7; TRBD1 matches 8 bases. V lost 4 bases and J lost 3; bases outside the gene matches: 9. CDR3 length equals 15 residues. Looked up from germline, CDR1 is SGHRS and CDR2 is YFSETQ. Full variable domain (missing parts from reference TRBV5-1 and TRBJ2-7): KAGVTQTPRYLIKTRGQQVTLSCSPISGHRSVSWYQQTPGQGLQFLFEYFSETQRNKGNFPGRFSGRQFSNSRSEMNVSTLELGDSALYLCASSTLPGQDYEQYFGPGTRLTVT.

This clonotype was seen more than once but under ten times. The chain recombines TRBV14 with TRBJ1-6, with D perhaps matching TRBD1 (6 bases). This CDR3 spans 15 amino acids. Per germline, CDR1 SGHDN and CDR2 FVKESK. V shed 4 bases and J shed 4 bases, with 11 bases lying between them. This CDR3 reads CASSRGQRYNSPLHF. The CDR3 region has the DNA TGTGCCAGCAGCCGGGGACAACGATATAATTCACCCCTCCACTTT.

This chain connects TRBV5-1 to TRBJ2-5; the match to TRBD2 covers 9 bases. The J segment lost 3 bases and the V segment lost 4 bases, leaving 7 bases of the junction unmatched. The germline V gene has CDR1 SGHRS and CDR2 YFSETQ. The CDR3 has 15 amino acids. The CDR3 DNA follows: TGCGCCAGCAGCGGTGCGGCGGGGGGGGAAGAGACCCAGTACTTC. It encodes CASSGAAGGEETQYF.

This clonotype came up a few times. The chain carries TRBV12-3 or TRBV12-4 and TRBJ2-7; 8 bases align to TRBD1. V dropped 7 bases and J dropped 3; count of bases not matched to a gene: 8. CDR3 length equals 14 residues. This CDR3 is CASNGQGVGYEQYF. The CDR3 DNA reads TGTGCCAGCAACGGACAGGGAGTGGGCTACGAGCAGTACTTC.